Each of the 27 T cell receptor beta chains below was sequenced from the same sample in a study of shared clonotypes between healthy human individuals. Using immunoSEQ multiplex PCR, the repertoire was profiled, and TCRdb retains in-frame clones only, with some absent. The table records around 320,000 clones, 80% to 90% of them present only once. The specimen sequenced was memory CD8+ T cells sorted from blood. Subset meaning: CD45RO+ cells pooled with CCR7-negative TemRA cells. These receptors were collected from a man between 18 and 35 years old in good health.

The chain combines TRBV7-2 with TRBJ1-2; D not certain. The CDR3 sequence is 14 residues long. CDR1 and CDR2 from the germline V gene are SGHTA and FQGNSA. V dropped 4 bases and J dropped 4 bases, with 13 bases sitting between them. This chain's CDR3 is CASSYWGGIYGYTF. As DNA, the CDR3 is TGTGCCAGCAGCTACTGGGGTGGGATCTATGGCTACACCTTC.

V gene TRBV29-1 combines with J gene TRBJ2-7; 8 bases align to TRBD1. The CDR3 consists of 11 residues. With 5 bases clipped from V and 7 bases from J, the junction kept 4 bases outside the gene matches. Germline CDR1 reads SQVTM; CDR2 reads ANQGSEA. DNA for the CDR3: TGCAGCGTTCCCACAGGGGGAGAGCAGTACTTC. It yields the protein CSVPTGGEQYF.

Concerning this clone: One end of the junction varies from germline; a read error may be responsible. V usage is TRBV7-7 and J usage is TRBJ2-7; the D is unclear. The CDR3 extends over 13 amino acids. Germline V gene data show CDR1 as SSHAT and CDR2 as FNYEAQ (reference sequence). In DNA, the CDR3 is TGTGCTAGCAGCTCGGCGGAGTCCGACGAGCAGTACTTC. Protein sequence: CASSSAESDEQYF.

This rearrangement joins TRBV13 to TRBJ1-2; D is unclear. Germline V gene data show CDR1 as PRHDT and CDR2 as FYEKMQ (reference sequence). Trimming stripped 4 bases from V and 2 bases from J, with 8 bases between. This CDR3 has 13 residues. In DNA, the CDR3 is TGTGCCAGCAGCTCCGACGGAAACTATGGCTACACCTTC. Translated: CASSSDGNYGYTF.

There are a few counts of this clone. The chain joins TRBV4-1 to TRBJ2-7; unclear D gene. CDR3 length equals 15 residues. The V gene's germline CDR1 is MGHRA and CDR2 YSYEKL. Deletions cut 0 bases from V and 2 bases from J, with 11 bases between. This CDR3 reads CASSQEKGPTYEQYF. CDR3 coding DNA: TGCGCCAGCAGCCAAGAGAAAGGGCCTACCTACGAGCAGTACTTC.

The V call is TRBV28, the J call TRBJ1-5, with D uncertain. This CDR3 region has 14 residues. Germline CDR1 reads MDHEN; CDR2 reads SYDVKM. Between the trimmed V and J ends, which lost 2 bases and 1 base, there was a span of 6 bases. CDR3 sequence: CASSLGQSNQPQHF. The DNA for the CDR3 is TGTGCCAGCAGTTTAGGGCAGAGCAATCAGCCCCAGCATTTT.

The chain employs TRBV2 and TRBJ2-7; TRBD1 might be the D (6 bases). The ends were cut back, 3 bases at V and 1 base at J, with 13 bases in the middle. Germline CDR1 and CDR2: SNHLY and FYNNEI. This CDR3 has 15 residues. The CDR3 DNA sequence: TGTGCCAGCAGTGATTTAGGACAGCGTTCCTACGAGCAGTACTTC. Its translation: CASSDLGQRSYEQYF.

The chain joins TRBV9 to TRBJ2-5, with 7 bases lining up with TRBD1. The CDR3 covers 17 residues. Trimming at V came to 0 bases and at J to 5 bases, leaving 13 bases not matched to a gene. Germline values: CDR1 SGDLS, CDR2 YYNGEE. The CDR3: CASSVGQGTGYGETQYF. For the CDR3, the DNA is TGTGCCAGCAGCGTAGGACAGGGAACGGGGTACGGGGAGACCCAGTACTTC.

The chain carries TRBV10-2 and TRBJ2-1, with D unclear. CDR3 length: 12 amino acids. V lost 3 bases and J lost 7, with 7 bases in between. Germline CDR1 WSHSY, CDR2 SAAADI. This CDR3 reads CASSDSWNEQFF. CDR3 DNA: TGCGCCAGCAGTGATTCGTGGAATGAGCAGTTCTTC.

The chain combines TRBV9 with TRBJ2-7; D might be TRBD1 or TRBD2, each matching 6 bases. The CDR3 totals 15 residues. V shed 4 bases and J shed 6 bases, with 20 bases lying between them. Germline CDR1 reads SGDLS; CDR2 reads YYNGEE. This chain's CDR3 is CASSPVGGYAREQYF. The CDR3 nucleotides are TGTGCCAGCAGCCCCGTAGGGGGGTACGCTCGCGAGCAGTACTTC.

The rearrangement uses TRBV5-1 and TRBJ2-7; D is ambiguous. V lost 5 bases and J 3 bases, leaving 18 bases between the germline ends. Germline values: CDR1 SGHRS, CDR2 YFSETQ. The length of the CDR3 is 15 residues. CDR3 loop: CASSPTSLINYEQYF. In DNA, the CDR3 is TGCGCCAGCAGTCCCACGAGTTTGATAAACTACGAGCAGTACTTC.

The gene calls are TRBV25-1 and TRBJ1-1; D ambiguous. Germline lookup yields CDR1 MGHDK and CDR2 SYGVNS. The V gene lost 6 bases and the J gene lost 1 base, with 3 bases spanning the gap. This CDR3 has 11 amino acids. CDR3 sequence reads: CASRQNTEAFF. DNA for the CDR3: TGTGCCAGCAGGCAGAACACTGAAGCTTTCTTT.

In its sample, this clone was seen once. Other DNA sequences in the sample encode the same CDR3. CDR3 protein: CASSYTEGDTEAFF. The CDR3 nucleotides read TGTGCCAGCAGTTACACGGAAGGTGATACTGAAGCTTTCTTT. The chain uses TRBV6-6 and TRBJ1-1; D is undetermined. The V gene's germline CDR1 is MNHNY and CDR2 SVGAGI (reference sequence). Trimming stripped 2 bases from V and 5 bases from J, with 12 bases between. The CDR3 contains 14 residues.

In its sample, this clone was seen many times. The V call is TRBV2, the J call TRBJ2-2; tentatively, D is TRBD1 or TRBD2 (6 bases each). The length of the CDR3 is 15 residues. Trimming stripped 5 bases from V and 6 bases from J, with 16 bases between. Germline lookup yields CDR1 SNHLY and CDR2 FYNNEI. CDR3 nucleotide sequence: TGTGCCAGCAGTTCAGGGGACTTAGCTCCCGGGGAGCTGTTTTTT. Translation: CASSSGDLAPGELFF.

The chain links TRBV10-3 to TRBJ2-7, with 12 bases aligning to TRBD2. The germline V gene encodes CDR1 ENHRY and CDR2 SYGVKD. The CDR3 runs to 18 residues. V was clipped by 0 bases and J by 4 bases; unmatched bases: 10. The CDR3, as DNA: TGTGCCATCAGTGAGTCGGGACTAGCGGGTCAGGTATCGTACGAGCAGTACTTC. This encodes CAISESGLAGQVSYEQYF.

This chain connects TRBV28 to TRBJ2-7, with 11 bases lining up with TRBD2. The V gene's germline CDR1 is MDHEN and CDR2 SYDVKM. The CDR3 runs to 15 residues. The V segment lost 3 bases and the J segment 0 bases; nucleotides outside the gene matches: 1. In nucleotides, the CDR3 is TGTGCCAGCAGTTTTCTAGCGGGGGGCTCCTACGAGCAGTACTTC. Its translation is CASSFLAGGSYEQYF.

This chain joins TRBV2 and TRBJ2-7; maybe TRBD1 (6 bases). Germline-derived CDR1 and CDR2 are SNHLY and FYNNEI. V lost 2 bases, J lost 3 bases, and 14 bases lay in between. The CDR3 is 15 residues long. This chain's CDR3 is CASSETGQGIYEQYF. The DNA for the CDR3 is TGTGCCAGCAGTGAAACGGGGCAGGGGATCTACGAGCAGTACTTC.

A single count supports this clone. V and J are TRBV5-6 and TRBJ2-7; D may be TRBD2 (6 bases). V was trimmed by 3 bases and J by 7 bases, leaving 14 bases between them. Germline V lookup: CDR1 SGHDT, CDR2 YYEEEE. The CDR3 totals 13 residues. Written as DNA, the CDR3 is TGTGCCAGCAGCTGGGACTCTGTTCGGGAGCAGTACTTC. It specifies CASSWDSVREQYF.

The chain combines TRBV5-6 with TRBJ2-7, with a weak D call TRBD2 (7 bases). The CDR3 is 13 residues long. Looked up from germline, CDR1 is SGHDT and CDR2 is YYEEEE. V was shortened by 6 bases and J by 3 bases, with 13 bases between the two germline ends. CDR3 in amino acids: CASTLGGLYEQYF. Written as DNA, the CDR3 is TGTGCCAGCACCCTGGGGGGGCTCTACGAGCAGTACTTC.

CDR3 region: CASSLYPSPTYEQYF. The CDR3 nucleotides are TGTGCCAGCAGTTTATATCCGAGCCCCACCTACGAGCAGTACTTC. The chain is built from TRBV28 and TRBJ2-7, with D uncertain. Germline V gene data show CDR1 as MDHEN and CDR2 as SYDVKM. The germline V and J ends were trimmed by 1 base and 2 bases, with 12 bases remaining between them. The CDR3 loop spans 15 amino acids.

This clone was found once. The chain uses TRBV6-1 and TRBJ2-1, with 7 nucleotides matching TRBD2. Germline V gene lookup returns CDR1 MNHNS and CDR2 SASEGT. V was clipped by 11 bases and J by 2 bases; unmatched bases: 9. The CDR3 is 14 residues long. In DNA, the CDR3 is TGTGCCGTACCCCGGCGGGGGACCTACAATGAGCAGTTCTTC. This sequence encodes CAVPRRGTYNEQFF.

The CDR3 protein is CASSLFGESSGNTIYF. The DNA for the CDR3 is TGTGCCAGCAGCTTATTTGGCGAAAGCTCTGGAAACACCATATATTTT. The J gene is TRBJ1-3, the V gene TRBV7-2, with D unresolved. In germline, CDR1 is SGHTA, CDR2 FQGNSA. This CDR3 spans 16 amino acids. V was trimmed by 2 bases and J by 0 bases, leaving 11 bases between them.

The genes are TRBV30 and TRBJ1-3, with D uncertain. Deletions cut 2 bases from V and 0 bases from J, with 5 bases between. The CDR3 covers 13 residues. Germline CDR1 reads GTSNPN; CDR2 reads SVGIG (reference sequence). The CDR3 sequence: CAWSLSSGNTIYF. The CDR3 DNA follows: TGTGCCTGGAGTCTGAGCTCTGGAAACACCATATATTTT.

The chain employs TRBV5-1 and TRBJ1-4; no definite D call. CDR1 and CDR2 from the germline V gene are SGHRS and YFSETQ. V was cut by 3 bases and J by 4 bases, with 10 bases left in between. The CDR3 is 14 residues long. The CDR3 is CASSSGRFNEKLFF. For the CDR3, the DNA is TGCGCCAGCAGCTCCGGACGGTTTAATGAAAAACTGTTTTTT.

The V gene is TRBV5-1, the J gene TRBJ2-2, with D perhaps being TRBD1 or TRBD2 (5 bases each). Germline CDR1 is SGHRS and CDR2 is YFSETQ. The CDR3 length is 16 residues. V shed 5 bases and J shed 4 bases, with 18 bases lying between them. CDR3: CASRALQDRGTGELFF. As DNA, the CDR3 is TGCGCCAGCAGGGCTTTACAGGACCGGGGCACCGGGGAGCTGTTTTTT.

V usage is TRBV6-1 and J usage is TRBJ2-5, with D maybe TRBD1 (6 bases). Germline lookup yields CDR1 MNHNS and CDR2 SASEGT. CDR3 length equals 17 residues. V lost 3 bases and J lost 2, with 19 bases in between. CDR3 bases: TGTGCCAGCAGTGAGGAGGACAGCCTCCCCGGACAAGAGACCCAGTACTTC. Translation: CASSEEDSLPGQETQYF.

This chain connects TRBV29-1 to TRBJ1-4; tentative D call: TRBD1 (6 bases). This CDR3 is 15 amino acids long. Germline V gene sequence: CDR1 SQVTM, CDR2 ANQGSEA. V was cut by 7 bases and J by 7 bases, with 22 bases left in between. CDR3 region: CSATGTTGYSEKLFF. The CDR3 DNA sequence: TGCAGCGCAACCGGGACAACAGGATACAGTGAAAAACTGTTTTTT. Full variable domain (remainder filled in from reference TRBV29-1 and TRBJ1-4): SAVISQKPSRDICQRGTSLTIQCQVDSQVTMMFWYRQQPGQSLTLIATANQGSEATYESGFVIDKFPISRPNLTFSTLTVSNMSPEDSSIYLCSATGTTGYSEKLFFGSGTQLSVL.